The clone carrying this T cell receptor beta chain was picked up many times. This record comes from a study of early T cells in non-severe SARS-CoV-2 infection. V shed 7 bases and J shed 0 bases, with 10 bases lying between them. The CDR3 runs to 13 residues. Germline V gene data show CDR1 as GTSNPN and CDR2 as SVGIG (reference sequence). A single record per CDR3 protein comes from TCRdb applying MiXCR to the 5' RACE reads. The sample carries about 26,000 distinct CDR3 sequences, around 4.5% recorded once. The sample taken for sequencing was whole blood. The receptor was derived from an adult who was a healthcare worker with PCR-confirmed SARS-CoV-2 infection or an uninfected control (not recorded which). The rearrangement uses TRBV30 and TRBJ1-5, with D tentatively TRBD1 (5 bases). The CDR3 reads CAYSQDSNQPQHF. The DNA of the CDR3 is TGTGCCTATTCACAGGATAGCAATCAGCCCCAGCATTTT. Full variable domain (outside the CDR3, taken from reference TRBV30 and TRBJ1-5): SQTIHQWPATLVQPVGSPLSLECTVEGTSNPNLYWYRQAAGRGLQLLFYSVGIGQISSEVPQNLSASRPQDRQFILSSKKLLLSDSGFYLCAYSQDSNQPQHFGDGTRLSIL.